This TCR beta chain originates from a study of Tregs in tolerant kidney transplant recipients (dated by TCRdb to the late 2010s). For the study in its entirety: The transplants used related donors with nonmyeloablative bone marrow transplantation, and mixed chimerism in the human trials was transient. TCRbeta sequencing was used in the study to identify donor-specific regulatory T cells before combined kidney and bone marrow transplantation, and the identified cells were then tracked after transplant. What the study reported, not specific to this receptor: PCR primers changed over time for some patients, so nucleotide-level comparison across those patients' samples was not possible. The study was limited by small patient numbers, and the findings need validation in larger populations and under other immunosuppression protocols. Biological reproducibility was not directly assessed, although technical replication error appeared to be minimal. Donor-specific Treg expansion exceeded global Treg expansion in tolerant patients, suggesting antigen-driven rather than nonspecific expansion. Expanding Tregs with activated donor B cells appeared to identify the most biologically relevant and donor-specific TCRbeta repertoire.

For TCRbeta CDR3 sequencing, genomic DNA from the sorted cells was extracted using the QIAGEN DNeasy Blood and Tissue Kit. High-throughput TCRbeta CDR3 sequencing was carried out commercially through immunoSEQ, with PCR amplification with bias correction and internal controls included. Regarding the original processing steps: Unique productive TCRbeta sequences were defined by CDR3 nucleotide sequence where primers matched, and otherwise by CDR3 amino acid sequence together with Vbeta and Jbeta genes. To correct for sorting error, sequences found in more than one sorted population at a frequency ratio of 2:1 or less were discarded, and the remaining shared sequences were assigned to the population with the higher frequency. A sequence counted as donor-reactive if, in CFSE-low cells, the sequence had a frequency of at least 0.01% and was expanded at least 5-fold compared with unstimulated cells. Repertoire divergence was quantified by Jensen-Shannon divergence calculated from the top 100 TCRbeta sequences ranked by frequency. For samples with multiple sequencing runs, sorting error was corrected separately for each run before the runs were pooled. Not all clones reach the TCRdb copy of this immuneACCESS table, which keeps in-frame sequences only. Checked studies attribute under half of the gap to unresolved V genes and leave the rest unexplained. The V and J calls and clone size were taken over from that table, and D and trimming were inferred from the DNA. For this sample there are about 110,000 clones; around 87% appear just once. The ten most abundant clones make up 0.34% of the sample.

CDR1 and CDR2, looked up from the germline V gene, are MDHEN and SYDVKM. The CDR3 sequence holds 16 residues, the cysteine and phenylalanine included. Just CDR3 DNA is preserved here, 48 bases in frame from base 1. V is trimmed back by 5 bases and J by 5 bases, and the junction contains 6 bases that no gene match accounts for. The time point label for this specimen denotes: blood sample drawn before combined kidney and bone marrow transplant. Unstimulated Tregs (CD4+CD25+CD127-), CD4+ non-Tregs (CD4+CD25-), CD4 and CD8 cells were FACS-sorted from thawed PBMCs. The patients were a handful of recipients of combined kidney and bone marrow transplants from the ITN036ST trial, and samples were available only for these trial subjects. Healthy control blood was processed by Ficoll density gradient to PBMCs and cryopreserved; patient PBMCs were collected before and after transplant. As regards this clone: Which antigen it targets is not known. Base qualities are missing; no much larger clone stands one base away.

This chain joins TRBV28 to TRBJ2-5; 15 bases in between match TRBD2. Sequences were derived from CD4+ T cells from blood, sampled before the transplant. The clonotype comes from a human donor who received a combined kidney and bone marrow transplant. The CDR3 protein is CASSLGLAGGRETQYF. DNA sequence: TGTGCCAGCAGTCTAGGACTAGCGGGAGGGCGCGAGACCCAGTACTTC.